Given below is one T cell receptor (beta chain) in context. The data originate from a study of PD-L1 blockade in urothelial cancer. CDR1 SNHLY and CDR2 FYNNEI come from the germline V gene. V was pared by 6 bases and J by 5 bases, with 13 bases between. This CDR3 has 13 amino acids. Time point reported: peripheral blood 6 weeks after treatment start. Patients had locally advanced or metastatic urothelial carcinoma. The method was immunoSEQ multiplex PCR; TCRdb's version includes in-frame clones alone and lacks a portion of them. The table lists about 110,000 clones, under 95% of them singletons. The rearrangement links TRBV2 to TRBJ2-5; D is possibly TRBD2 (5 bases). This clonotype was obtained from a man in his fifties or sixties with urothelial cancer. The sample in question was PBMCs, obtained around atezolizumab (anti-PD-L1) treatment. This chain's CDR3 is CASREGRLETQYF. DNA of the CDR3: TGTGCCAGCAGAGAGGGAAGGTTGGAGACCCAGTACTTC.